The clone carrying this T cell receptor (beta chain) came up once. As yet, its antigen is unknown. The entry originates in a study of shared clonotypes between healthy human individuals. Study-level results: Naive CD4 clonotypes overlapped across a few donors at roughly 5%.

The assay used deep level. The assay was immunoSEQ multiplex PCR, and TCRdb's table has in-frame clones only and misses some. The sample has about 1,900,000 clones; over 85% are singletons. The naive CD8 population came from CD45RO-negative cells selected for CCR7, without terminally differentiated effector memory CD45RA+ cells. In germline, CDR1 is SGHRS, CDR2 YFSETQ. V trimming: 4 bases; J trimming: 3 bases; junction bases outside the gene matches: 9. This CDR3 has 17 amino acids. The receptor was isolated from a man aged 18 to 29 in good health. The V and J genes are TRBV5-1 and TRBJ1-6, with 8 positions matching TRBD1. Sequenced material: naive CD8+ T cells sorted from blood. The chain's CDR3 is CASSRGQADVYNSPLHF. CDR3 DNA sequence: TGCGCCAGCAGCAGGGGACAGGCTGACGTCTATAATTCACCCCTCCACTTT.